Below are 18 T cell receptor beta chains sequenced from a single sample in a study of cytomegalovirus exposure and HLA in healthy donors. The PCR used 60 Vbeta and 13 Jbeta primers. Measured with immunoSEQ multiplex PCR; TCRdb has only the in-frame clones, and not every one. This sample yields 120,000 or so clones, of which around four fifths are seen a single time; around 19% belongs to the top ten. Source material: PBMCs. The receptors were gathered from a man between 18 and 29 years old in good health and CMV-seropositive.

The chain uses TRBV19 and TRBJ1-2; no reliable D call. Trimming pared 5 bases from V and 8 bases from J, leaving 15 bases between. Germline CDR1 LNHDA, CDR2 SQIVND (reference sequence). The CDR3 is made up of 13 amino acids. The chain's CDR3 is CASSHPTGIGYTF. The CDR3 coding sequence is TGTGCCAGTAGTCATCCCACGGGGATCGGCTACACCTTC. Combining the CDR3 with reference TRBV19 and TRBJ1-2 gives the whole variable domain DGGITQSPKYLFRKEGQNVTLSCEQNLNHDAMYWYRQDPGQGLRLIYYSQIVNDFQKGDIAEGYSVSREKKESFPLTVTSAQKNPTAFYLCASSHPTGIGYTFGSGTRLTVV.

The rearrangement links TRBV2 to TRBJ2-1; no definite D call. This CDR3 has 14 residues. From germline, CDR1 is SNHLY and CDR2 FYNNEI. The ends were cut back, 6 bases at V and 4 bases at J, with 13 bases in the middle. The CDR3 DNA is TGTGCCAGCAGGGTGGCAGGCTCATACAATGAGCAGTTCTTC. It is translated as CASRVAGSYNEQFF. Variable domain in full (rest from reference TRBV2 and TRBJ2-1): EPEVTQTPSHQVTQMGQEVILRCVPISNHLYFYWYRQILGQKVEFLVSFYNNEISEKSEIFDDQFSVERPDGSNFTLKIRSTKLEDSAMYFCASRVAGSYNEQFFGPGTRLTVL.

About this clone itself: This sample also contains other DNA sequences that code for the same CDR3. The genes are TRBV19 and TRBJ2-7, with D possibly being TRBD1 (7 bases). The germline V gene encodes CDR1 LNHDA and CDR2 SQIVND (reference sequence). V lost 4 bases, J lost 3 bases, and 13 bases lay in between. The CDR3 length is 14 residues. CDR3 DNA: TGTGCCAGTAGTAAGGGGCAGGGGGGCTACGAGCAGTACTTC. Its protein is CASSKGQGGYEQYF.

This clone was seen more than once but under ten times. The CDR3 region has the DNA TGTGCCAGCAGTGAGAACAGGGGAGACTTTTATGGCTACACCTTC. This codes for CASSENRGDFYGYTF. The chain joins TRBV2 to TRBJ1-2; 7 nucleotides agree with TRBD1. The V and J ends lost 3 bases and 5 bases, in that order; junction bases with no gene match: 9. Germline CDR1 and CDR2: SNHLY and FYNNEI. The CDR3 has 15 residues.

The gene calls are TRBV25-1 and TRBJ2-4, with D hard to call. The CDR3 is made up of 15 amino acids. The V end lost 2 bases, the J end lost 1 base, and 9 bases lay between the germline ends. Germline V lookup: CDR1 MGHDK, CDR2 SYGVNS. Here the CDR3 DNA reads TGTGCCAGCAGTGAAGGAGATCGGGCCAAAAACATTCAGTACTTC. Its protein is CASSEGDRAKNIQYF.

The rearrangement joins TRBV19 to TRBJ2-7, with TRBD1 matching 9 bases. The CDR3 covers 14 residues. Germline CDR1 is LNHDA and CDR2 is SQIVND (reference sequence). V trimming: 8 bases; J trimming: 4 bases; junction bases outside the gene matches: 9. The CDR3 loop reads CASAGGQGIYEQYF. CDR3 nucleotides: TGTGCCAGTGCTGGGGGACAGGGTATTTACGAGCAGTACTTC.

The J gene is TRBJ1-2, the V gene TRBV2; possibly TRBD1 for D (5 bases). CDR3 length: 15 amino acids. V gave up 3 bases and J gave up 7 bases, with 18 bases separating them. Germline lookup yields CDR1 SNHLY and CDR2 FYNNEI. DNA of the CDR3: TGTGCCAGCAGTGATTCCGAGTCCAGGGTCGGTGGCTACACCTTC. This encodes CASSDSESRVGGYTF.

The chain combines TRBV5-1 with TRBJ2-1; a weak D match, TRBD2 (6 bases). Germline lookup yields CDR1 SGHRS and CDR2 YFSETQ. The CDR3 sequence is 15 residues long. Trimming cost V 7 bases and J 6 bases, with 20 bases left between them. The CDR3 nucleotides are TGCGCCAGCTCTATTGGGGGGTTCGGGGGCAATGAGCAGTTCTTC. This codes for CASSIGGFGGNEQFF.

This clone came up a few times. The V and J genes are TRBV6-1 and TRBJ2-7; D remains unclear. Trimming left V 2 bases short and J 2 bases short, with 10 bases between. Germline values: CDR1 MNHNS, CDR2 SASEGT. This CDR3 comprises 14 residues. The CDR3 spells CASSEFSTAYEQYF. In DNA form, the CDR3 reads TGTGCCAGCAGTGAATTCTCTACCGCCTACGAGCAGTACTTC.

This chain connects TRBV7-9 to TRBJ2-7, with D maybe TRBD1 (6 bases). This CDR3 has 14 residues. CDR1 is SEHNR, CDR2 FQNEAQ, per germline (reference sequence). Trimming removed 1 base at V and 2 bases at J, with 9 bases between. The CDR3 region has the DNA TGTGCCAGCAGCTTAGACAACAGGGCCTACGAGCAGTACTTC. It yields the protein CASSLDNRAYEQYF.

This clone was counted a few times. The CDR3 DNA is TGTGCCAGTCTACAGGGATTCAATCAGCCCCAGCATTTT. Translated: CASLQGFNQPQHF. V is TRBV19 and J is TRBJ1-5, with D tentatively TRBD1 (6 bases). The germline V gene encodes CDR1 LNHDA and CDR2 SQIVND (reference sequence). Trimming took 8 bases from V and 3 from J, leaving 11 bases between them. The CDR3 covers 13 residues.

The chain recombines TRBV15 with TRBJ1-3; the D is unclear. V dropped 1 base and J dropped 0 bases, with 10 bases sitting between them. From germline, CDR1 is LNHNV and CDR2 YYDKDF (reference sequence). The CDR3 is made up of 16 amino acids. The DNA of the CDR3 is TGTGCCACCAGCAGAGTGTCCGCAGGCTCTGGAAACACCATATATTTT. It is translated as CATSRVSAGSGNTIYF.

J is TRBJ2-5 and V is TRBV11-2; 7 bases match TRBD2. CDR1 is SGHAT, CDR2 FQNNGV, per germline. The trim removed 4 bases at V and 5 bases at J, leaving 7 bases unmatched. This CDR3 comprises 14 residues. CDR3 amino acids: CASSSQAGTETQYF. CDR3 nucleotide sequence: TGTGCCAGCAGCTCCCAAGCGGGGACCGAGACCCAGTACTTC.

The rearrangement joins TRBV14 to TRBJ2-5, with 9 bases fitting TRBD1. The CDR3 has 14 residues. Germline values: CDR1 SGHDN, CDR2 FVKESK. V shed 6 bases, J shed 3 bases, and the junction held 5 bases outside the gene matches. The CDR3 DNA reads TGTGCCAGCAGTAAGACAGGGGGGGAAGAGACCCAGTACTTC. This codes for CASSKTGGEETQYF.

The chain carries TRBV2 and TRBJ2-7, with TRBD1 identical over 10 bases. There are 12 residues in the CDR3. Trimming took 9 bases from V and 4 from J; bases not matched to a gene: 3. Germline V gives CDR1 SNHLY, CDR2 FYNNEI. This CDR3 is CASRQGAYEQYF. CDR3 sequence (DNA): TGTGCCAGTAGACAGGGGGCTTACGAGCAGTACTTC.

The CDR3 region has the DNA TGCGCCAGCAGCACTGGACAGGGTCCAGGCTATGGCTACACCTTC. This codes for CASSTGQGPGYGYTF. The chain is built from TRBV5-1 and TRBJ1-2; the match to TRBD1 covers 8 bases. Germline trimming cut 4 bases from V and 4 bases from J; bases unmatched to any gene: 9. This CDR3 contains 15 residues. Germline V gene lookup returns CDR1 SGHRS and CDR2 YFSETQ.

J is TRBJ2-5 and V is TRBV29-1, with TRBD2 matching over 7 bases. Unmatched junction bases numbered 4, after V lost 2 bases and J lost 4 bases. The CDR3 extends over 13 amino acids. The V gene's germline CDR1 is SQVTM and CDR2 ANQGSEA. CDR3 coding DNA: TGCAGCGTTGAAAAGGTAGCGGGAGAGACCCAGTACTTC. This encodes CSVEKVAGETQYF.

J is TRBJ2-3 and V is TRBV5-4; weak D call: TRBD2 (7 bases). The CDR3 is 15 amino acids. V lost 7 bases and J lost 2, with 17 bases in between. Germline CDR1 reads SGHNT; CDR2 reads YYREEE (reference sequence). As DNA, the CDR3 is TGTGCCAGCCGCGGGTGGGGGGGGGCCACAGATACGCAGTATTTT. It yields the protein CASRGWGGATDTQYF.